This TCR beta chain was captured by sequencing in a study of CD8+CD57+ T cells in acquired aplastic anemia. Study-wide context: Sorted CD4+ and CD8+ cells gave a mean 3.2 ug DNA, range 0.2 to 27.4 ug. Findings and limits, study-wide: Patients showed no significant difference from controls in CD8+ Simpson's diversity.

This clonotype has more than one count but fewer than ten. Its antigen is unknown. The template used for profiling TCR beta VDJ and CDR3 was genomic DNA. In TCRdb, the reads were re-called with MiXCR into one record per CDR3 protein. The top ten clones hold over 10% of a sample with fewer than 200,000 distinct CDR3 sequences, 45% to 60% of them seen once. Sequenced patients had shown CD8+CD57+ cell expansion by flow cytometry. Untreated patients provided the blood samples, with no therapy given before sampling. Per the germline V gene, CDR1 is LGHDT and CDR2 is YNNKEL (reference sequence). J was trimmed by 6 bases and V by 1 base; bases with no gene match: 8. This CDR3 comprises 15 residues.

Sequencing input: sorted CD4+, CD8+, or CD8+CD57+ T cells (not recorded which) from PBMCs. The V and J genes are TRBV3-1 and TRBJ2-7; the match to TRBD2 covers 8 bases. The receptor's source is a human donor with aplastic anemia. CDR3 region: CASSQAAGGTSEQYF. The CDR3 DNA reads TGTGCCAGCAGCCAAGCGGCGGGGGGAACCTCCGAGCAGTACTTC.